There are a few counts of the clone carrying this T cell receptor beta chain. No antigen is known for it. This entry is derived from a study of regulatory T cells in long-lasting Graves disease. On the study more broadly: Patients met the persistent Graves' disease definition after over 5 years of antithyroid drugs with positive TSH receptor antibodies. Study findings and constraints: Favoring TRBV28, TRBJ1-2 and TRBJ2-5 was a feature seen in persistent disease. Persistent patients had more shared public clonotypes (around 3,000) than new patients (about 870).

As to time point: persistent/refractory GD, antithyroid drugs over 5 years with positive TRAb. Construction of the TCR library relied on RNA isolated from PBMCs. iRepertoire HTBI primers and Arm-PCR of CDR3 regions built TCR beta libraries. TCRdb analysed the multiplex PCR reads with MiXCR anew, one entry per CDR3 protein. The table includes roughly 300,000 distinct CDR3 sequences, around 23% detected once. From germline, CDR1 is MNHEY and CDR2 SVGAGI. CDR3 length: 17 amino acids. Germline trimming cut 1 base from V and 5 bases from J; bases unmatched to any gene: 6. The origin of this receptor is a female donor with Graves disease. This chain joins TRBV6-5 and TRBJ2-2; TRBD2 matches at 11 bases. Sequencing used peripheral blood mononuclear cells (PBMCs), obtained when the disease was refractory, from a patient treated with antithyroid drugs. This chain's CDR3 is CASSYLLAGVGTGELFF. The CDR3 bases are TGTGCCAGCAGTTACTTACTAGCGGGAGTCGGAACCGGGGAGCTGTTTTTT.